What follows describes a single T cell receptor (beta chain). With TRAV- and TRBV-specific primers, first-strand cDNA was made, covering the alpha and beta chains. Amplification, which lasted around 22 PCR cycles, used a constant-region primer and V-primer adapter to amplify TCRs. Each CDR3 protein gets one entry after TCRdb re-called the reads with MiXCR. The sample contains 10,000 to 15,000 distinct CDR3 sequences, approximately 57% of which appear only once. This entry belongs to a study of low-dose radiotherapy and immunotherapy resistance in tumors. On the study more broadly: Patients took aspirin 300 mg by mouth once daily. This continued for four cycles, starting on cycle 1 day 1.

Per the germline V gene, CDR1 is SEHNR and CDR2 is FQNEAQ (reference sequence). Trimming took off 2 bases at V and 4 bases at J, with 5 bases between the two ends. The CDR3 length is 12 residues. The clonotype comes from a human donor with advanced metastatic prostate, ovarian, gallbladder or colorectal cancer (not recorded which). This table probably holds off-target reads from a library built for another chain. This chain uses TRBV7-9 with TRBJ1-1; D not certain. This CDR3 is CASSLLGTEAFF. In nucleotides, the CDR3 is TGTGCCAGCAGCTTACTTGGCACTGAAGCTTTCTTT.